Included here is one TCR beta chain sequence, with context. The data stem from a study of blood T cell repertoires in COVID-19. Trimming at V came to 5 bases and at J to 7 bases, leaving 9 bases not matched to a gene. The CDR3 is made up of 17 amino acids. Germline loops: CDR1 MNHNY, CDR2 SVGAGI (reference sequence). Original handling: Amplification of reference gene primers provided the estimated nucleated cell counts. TCRdb keeps only in-frame clones here, not all; method: immunoSEQ multiplex PCR. V and J calls plus clone size are reproduced from that table; the DNA served to infer D and trimming. The sample lists 300,000 to 400,000 clones; more than 70% were seen once.

The genes are TRBV6-6 and TRBJ2-2; 14 bases are shared with TRBD2. The receptor was derived from a woman in her sixties or seventies with COVID-19, enrolled during active disease. Sequencing used peripheral blood. The CDR3 is CASSPRTSGGRSGELFF. The CDR3, as DNA: TGTGCCAGCAGTCCTCGGACTAGCGGGGGGAGGAGCGGGGAGCTGTTTTTT.